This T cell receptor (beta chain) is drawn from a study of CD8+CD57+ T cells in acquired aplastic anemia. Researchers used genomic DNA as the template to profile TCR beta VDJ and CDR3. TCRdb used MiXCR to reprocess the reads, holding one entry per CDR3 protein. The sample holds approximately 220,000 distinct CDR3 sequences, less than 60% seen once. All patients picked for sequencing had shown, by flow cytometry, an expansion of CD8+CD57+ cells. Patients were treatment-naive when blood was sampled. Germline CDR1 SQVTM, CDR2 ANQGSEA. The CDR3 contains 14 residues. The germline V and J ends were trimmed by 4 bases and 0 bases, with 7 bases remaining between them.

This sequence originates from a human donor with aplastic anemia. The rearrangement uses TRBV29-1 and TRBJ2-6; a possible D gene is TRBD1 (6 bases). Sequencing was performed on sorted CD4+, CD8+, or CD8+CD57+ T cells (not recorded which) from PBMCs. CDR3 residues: CSVVGGSGANVLTF. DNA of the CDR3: TGCAGCGTTGTAGGGGGCTCTGGGGCCAACGTCCTGACTTTC.